The 27 T cell receptor beta chains listed next were all sequenced from one sample in a study of OX40 agonist ivuxolimab in advanced cancers. Libraries were made using the immunoSEQ multiplex PCR assay. TCRdb retrieved this table from immuneACCESS and kept in-frame rearrangements only. Not all clones are present; in checked studies, unresolved V genes account for under half, and no reason is known for the remainder. The sample table contains approximately 90,000 clones; only one count was recorded for approximately 90% of them. The top ten constitute 1.1% to 1.5% of the sample. The sequencing here drew on CD4+ or CD8+ T cells sorted from blood, taken in a trial of the OX40 agonist ivuxolimab. The receptors were gathered from an adult with an advanced solid tumor such as melanoma, head and neck, liver or kidney cancer.

This chain uses TRBV14 with TRBJ2-1; D perhaps matches TRBD2 (7 bases). From germline, CDR1 is SGHDN and CDR2 FVKESK. The ends were cut back, 7 bases at V and 8 bases at J, with 21 bases in the middle. The CDR3 spans 15 residues. CDR3 nucleotides: TGTGCCAGCACCAGTAAAGGGAGGGGGAGATATGAGCAGTTCTTC. This encodes CASTSKGRGRYEQFF.

The CDR3 reads CASSLDGGSQPQHF. Here the CDR3 DNA reads TGTGCCAGCAGCTTAGACGGGGGGAGTCAGCCCCAGCATTTT. The genes are TRBV7-9 and TRBJ1-5, with D possibly TRBD1 on 5 matching bases. V was pared by 1 base and J by 6 bases, with 10 bases between. The CDR3 loop spans 14 amino acids. Germline-derived CDR1 and CDR2 are SEHNR and FQNEAQ (reference sequence).

This clone showed up just a few times. The CDR3 reads CASSSGQGYGYTF. For the CDR3, the DNA is TGTGCCAGCAGCTCAGGACAGGGCTATGGCTACACCTTC. The rearrangement uses TRBV7-6 and TRBJ1-2, with 8 bases fitting TRBD1. The CDR3 length is 13 residues. Germline V gene lookup returns CDR1 SGHVS and CDR2 FNYEAQ. The V segment lost 4 bases and the J segment 4 bases; nucleotides outside the gene matches: 2.

CDR3 protein: CASSFPGLISGNTIYF. The CDR3 coding sequence is TGTGCCAGCAGCTTTCCGGGACTCATCTCTGGAAACACCATATATTTT. This rearrangement joins TRBV7-2 to TRBJ1-3, with D possibly matching TRBD1 (5 bases). V lost 3 bases to trimming and J lost 0 bases, with 12 bases between them. Germline loops: CDR1 SGHTA, CDR2 FQGNSA. This CDR3 comprises 16 residues.

The V call is TRBV4-2, the J call TRBJ2-3; the match to TRBD1 covers 7 bases. After removal of 1 base from V and 4 bases from J, the junction contained 5 bases not matched to a gene. Germline loops: CDR1 LGHNA, CDR2 YNFKEQ. CDR3 size: 15 residues. DNA of the CDR3: TGTGCCAGCAGCCAAGGACAGGGCCGGGCAGATACGCAGTATTTT. Amino acids: CASSQGQGRADTQYF.

V gene TRBV19 combines with J gene TRBJ1-5; tentative D call: TRBD1 (5 bases). The CDR3 is made up of 15 amino acids. Trimming shortened V by 1 base and J by 0 bases, and 7 bases separated the two germline ends. Germline lookup yields CDR1 LNHDA and CDR2 SQIVND (reference sequence). This CDR3 reads CASSIGQTSNQPQHF. CDR3 sequence (DNA): TGTGCCAGTAGTATAGGACAGACTAGCAATCAGCCCCAGCATTTT.

The CDR3 DNA follows: TGCAGACCTATAATGGGGGACATTCAGTACTTC. The encoded protein is CRPIMGDIQYF. This rearrangement joins TRBV20-1 to TRBJ2-4; perhaps D is TRBD1 or TRBD2 (5 bases each). Looked up from germline, CDR1 is DFQATT and CDR2 is SNEGSKA (reference sequence). The CDR3 extends over 11 amino acids.

The chain is built from TRBV11-2 and TRBJ1-1; D uncertain. The CDR3 has 14 amino acids. V was shortened by 2 bases and J by 5 bases, with 12 bases between the two germline ends. Germline loops: CDR1 SGHAT, CDR2 FQNNGV. CDR3 sequence: CASSLPWATTEAFF. The CDR3 DNA sequence: TGTGCCAGCAGCTTACCGTGGGCCACGACTGAAGCTTTCTTT.

The J gene is TRBJ2-5, the V gene TRBV5-4; possible D gene TRBD1, 6 bases. V shed 3 bases and J shed 4 bases, with 10 bases lying between them. The CDR3 is 13 amino acids. In germline, CDR1 is SGHNT, CDR2 YYREEE (reference sequence). The CDR3 is CASSYPGVETQYF. In DNA form, the CDR3 reads TGTGCCAGCAGCTATCCAGGGGTAGAGACCCAGTACTTC.

The chain joins TRBV7-8 to TRBJ1-1; D is possibly TRBD1 (6 bases). This CDR3 spans 16 amino acids. Trimming left V 4 bases short and J 9 bases short, with 24 bases between. Germline V CDR1 and CDR2: SGHVS, FQNEAQ. CDR3 sequence (DNA): TGTGCCAGCAGCTCAGACAGGTCTAGCTTGCGTGTGAAAGCTTTCTTT. Its protein is CASSSDRSSLRVKAFF.

The V gene is TRBV30, the J gene TRBJ1-6; no firm D call. From germline, CDR1 is GTSNPN and CDR2 SVGIG (reference sequence). Trimming left V 2 bases short and J 10 bases short, with 12 bases between. There are 13 residues in the CDR3. CDR3 region: CAWSLGSESPLHF. CDR3 sequence (DNA): TGTGCCTGGAGTTTGGGAAGTGAATCACCCCTCCACTTT.

The chain uses TRBV7-8 and TRBJ1-1, with D tentatively TRBD1 (5 bases). Germline values: CDR1 SGHVS, CDR2 FQNEAQ. V lost 5 bases and J lost 1, with 8 bases in between. The CDR3 is made up of 13 amino acids. The CDR3 coding sequence is TGTGCCAGCAGCCCCGGACAGAACACTGAAGCTTTCTTT. This codes for CASSPGQNTEAFF. The variable domain in full, completed from reference TRBV7-8 and TRBJ1-1, reads GAGVSQSPRYKVAKRGQDVALRCDPISGHVSLFWYQQALGQGPEFLTYFQNEAQLDKSGLPSDRFFAERPEGSVSTLKIQRTQQEDSAVYLCASSPGQNTEAFFGQGTRLTVV.

The genes are TRBV7-9 and TRBJ1-5; D not resolved. The CDR3 consists of 13 residues. Trimming took off 3 bases at V and 6 bases at J, with 9 bases between the two ends. Germline V CDR1 and CDR2: SEHNR, FQNEAQ (reference sequence). CDR3 residues: CASSFGPGQPQHF. The DNA for the CDR3 is TGTGCCAGCAGCTTTGGTCCGGGTCAGCCCCAGCATTTT.

The chain uses TRBV9 and TRBJ2-2; unclear D gene. This CDR3 is 16 amino acids long. Germline CDR1 reads SGDLS; CDR2 reads YYNGEE. Trimming took off 4 bases at V and 0 bases at J, with 13 bases between the two ends. The CDR3 loop is CASSPWTGANTGELFF. The CDR3 nucleotides are TGTGCCAGCAGCCCCTGGACCGGAGCGAACACCGGGGAGCTGTTTTTT.

This clone was seen once. The chain links TRBV10-2 to TRBJ2-1; 7 bases map to TRBD1. This CDR3 comprises 15 residues. Per the germline V gene, CDR1 is WSHSY and CDR2 is SAAADI. The trim removed 0 bases at V and 3 bases at J, leaving 2 bases unmatched. Written as DNA, the CDR3 is TGCGCCAGCAGTGAGTCGGCAGGGGGCTACAATGAGCAGTTCTTC. Protein: CASSESAGGYNEQFF.

The J gene is TRBJ2-7, the V gene TRBV19; D may be TRBD1 (5 bases). Per germline, CDR1 LNHDA and CDR2 SQIVND (reference sequence). The germline V and J ends were trimmed by 4 bases and 5 bases, with 12 bases remaining between them. There are 13 residues in the CDR3. The CDR3 is CASSKPGFHEQYF. The CDR3, as DNA: TGTGCCAGTAGTAAGCCAGGGTTCCACGAGCAGTACTTC.

This chain joins TRBV10-2 and TRBJ2-1; TRBD2 matches 8 bases. The germline gives CDR1 WSHSY, CDR2 SAAADI. Germline trimming cut 6 bases from V and 5 bases from J; bases unmatched to any gene: 9. This CDR3 spans 15 amino acids. The CDR3 is CASRPIAGSNNEQFF. The CDR3 DNA reads TGCGCCAGCAGGCCTATAGCGGGGTCAAACAATGAGCAGTTCTTC.

The V call is TRBV27, the J call TRBJ1-1, with D possibly being TRBD1 (5 bases). There are 14 residues in the CDR3. CDR1 and CDR2 (germline): MNHEY, SMNVEV (reference sequence). The ends were cut back, 3 bases at V and 4 bases at J, with 12 bases in the middle. The CDR3 DNA is TGTGCCAGCAGTTTCAATGGGAGGGGCACTGAAGCTTTCTTT. Translating it yields CASSFNGRGTEAFF.

V gene TRBV7-2 combines with J gene TRBJ1-6; 10 positions agree with TRBD1. V lost 5 bases, J lost 9 bases, and 4 bases stayed unmatched. The V gene's germline CDR1 is SGHTA and CDR2 FQGNSA. This CDR3 region has 14 residues. CDR3 in DNA: TGTGCCAGCAGCCCCGGGACAGGGGTTTCACCCCTCCACTTT. Residues: CASSPGTGVSPLHF.

This clone was observed a single time. This chain joins TRBV6-1 and TRBJ1-2, with TRBD1 as a possible D gene (5 bases). Germline V CDR1 and CDR2: MNHNS, SASEGT. The V gene lost 3 bases and the J gene lost 5 bases, with 13 bases spanning the gap. CDR3 length equals 14 residues. CDR3 residues: CASSEFPGGYGYTF. CDR3 DNA sequence: TGTGCCAGCAGTGAGTTTCCCGGGGGGTATGGCTACACCTTC.

The V gene is TRBV5-1, the J gene TRBJ2-2, with TRBD2 matching 11 bases. Trimming cost V 2 bases and J 2 bases; bases outside gene matches: 2. Per the germline V gene, CDR1 is SGHRS and CDR2 is YFSETQ. This CDR3 contains 16 residues. The CDR3, as DNA: TGCGCCAGCAGCTTTCGACTAGCGGGAAACACCGGGGAGCTGTTTTTT. Residues: CASSFRLAGNTGELFF.

The rearrangement joins TRBV19 to TRBJ1-5, with a tentative D call TRBD1 (5 bases). Germline V CDR1 and CDR2: LNHDA, SQIVND (reference sequence). This CDR3 is 14 amino acids long. V lost 3 bases, J lost 9 bases, and 15 bases lay in between. The CDR3 sequence: CASSIGQGIGPQHF. Written as DNA, the CDR3 is TGTGCCAGTAGTATCGGGCAGGGTATAGGGCCCCAGCATTTT.

CDR3 sequence: CASSLGQQGVEKLFF. In nucleotides, the CDR3 is TGTGCCAGCAGCTTAGGACAACAGGGGGTCGAAAAACTGTTTTTT. This chain joins TRBV7-2 and TRBJ1-4; TRBD1 matches at 8 bases. In germline, CDR1 is SGHTA, CDR2 FQGNSA. CDR3 length: 15 amino acids. The J segment lost 8 bases and the V segment lost 1 base, leaving 6 bases of the junction unmatched.

The V call is TRBV5-1, the J call TRBJ2-5; D could derive from TRBD1 or TRBD2 (5 bases each). The germline V and J ends were trimmed by 1 base and 1 base, with 11 bases remaining between them. CDR1 SGHRS and CDR2 YFSETQ come from the germline V gene. The CDR3 sequence is 15 residues long. The CDR3 loop reads CASSLSGTLQETQYF. CDR3 coding DNA: TGCGCCAGCAGCTTGTCCGGGACGCTCCAAGAGACCCAGTACTTC.

The chain is built from TRBV25-1 and TRBJ2-5; perhaps TRBD2 as D (6 bases). Germline-derived CDR1 and CDR2 are MGHDK and SYGVNS. The CDR3 extends over 15 amino acids. CDR3 sequence: CASWGESALQETQYF. The CDR3 bases are TGTGCAAGTTGGGGGGAATCCGCGCTACAAGAGACCCAGTACTTC.

V usage is TRBV30 and J usage is TRBJ1-2, with D perhaps matching TRBD1 (5 bases). The CDR3 is made up of 13 amino acids. With 2 bases removed from V and 8 bases from J, the gap between germline ends came to 15 bases. Germline loops: CDR1 GTSNPN, CDR2 SVGIG (reference sequence). DNA of the CDR3: TGTGCCTGGAGTTTGGGACTCAATTCCGGCTACACCTTC. Amino acids: CAWSLGLNSGYTF.

V usage is TRBV5-5 and J usage is TRBJ2-3; either TRBD1 or TRBD2 may fit D (6 bases each). The germline V gene has CDR1 SGHKS and CDR2 YYEKEE (reference sequence). Trimming took 3 bases from V and 1 from J, leaving 12 bases between them. The CDR3 has 15 amino acids. DNA of the CDR3: TGTGCCAGCAGCTCGACGGGGGCTGGCACAGATACGCAGTATTTT. This translates into CASSSTGAGTDTQYF.